This TCR beta chain was observed in a study of lymphopenia after photon versus proton radiotherapy. Study findings and constraints: Oligoclonal CD8+ Temra expansion after nadir drove photon patients' diversity drop. Only patients who died were analyzed for survival; proton advantage is unproven. A bigger post-nadir fall in TCR diversity correlated inversely with survival time in deceased patients.

The data were produced by immunoSEQ multiplex PCR, yet TCRdb's version contains in-frame clones alone and is incomplete. The sample consists of about 160,000 clones, less than 90% of them appearing once. Comments on this clone: Antigen unknown.

V lost 1 base to trimming and J lost 6 bases; unmatched junction nucleotides: 3. Germline V gene data show CDR1 as GTSNPN and CDR2 as SVGIG (reference sequence). The CDR3 has 14 residues. The sequencing here drew on peripheral blood, taken from a patient treated with photon-based radiotherapy. The chain couples TRBV30 to TRBJ1-5, with 10 bases matching TRBD1. This sequence was found in a man aged 50 or older with gastric cancer. The CDR3 nucleotides read TGTGCCTGGAGTGGACAGGGGGCCATTCAGCCCCAGCATTTT. This translates into CAWSGQGAIQPQHF.